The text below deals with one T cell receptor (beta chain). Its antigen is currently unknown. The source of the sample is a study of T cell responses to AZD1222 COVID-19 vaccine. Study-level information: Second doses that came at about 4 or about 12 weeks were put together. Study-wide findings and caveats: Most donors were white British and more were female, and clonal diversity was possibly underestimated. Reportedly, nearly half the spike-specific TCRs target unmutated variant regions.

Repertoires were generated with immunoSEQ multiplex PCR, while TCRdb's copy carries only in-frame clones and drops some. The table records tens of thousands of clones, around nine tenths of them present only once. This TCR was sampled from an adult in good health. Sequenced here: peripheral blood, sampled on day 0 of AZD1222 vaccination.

This CDR3 reads CASSPQQETQYF. In DNA, the CDR3 is TGTGCCAGCAGTCCCCAGCAAGAGACCCAGTACTTC. V is TRBV2 and J is TRBJ2-5; D remains unclear. The length of the CDR3 is 12 residues. Trimming cost V 5 bases and J 2 bases, with 6 bases left between them. Germline lookup yields CDR1 SNHLY and CDR2 FYNNEI.